The rows below give T cell receptor beta chains drawn from one sample of a study of shared T cell receptors in the human thymus. Generated by immunoSEQ multiplex PCR, the TCRdb table keeps only in-frame clones and is missing some. Seen here are around 730,000 clones, 70% to 90% observed once, and the top ten hold roughly 0.01%. These data were also reused for a study on human thymus T cells.

The sample taken for sequencing was thymocytes. Receptors were obtained from a girl in the first two years of life with a congenital heart defect. Both conserved end residues are part of each CDR3. The D gene is left open where the match is weak. Only some rows state a clone size, as once, few, many or a class for expanded clones.

V	J	size	D	DNA	CDR3
TRBV27	TRBJ2-1	NA	TRBD1	TGTGCCAGCAGTCTGATGGGACCGGGACAGGGCTATGAGCAGTTCTTC	CASSLMGPGQGYEQFF
TRBV6-5	TRBJ2-2	NA	NA	TGTGCCACCACTCGACCCGGCGGGGCCGGGGAGCTGTTTTTT	CATTRPGGAGELFF
TRBV11-1	TRBJ2-7	NA	NA	TGTGCCAGCAGCCCAACTAGTCACGAGCAGTACTTC	CASSPTSHEQYF
TRBV5-5	TRBJ2-1	NA	TRBD2	TGTGCCAGCAGCTTTGACAGCGGGGGCAATGAGCAGTTCTTC	CASSFDSGGNEQFF
TRBV29-1	TRBJ1-2	NA	NA	TGCAGCGATTACCTGGCGCCGACAAACTATGGCTACACCTTC	CSDYLAPTNYGYTF
TRBV7-9	TRBJ1-1	NA	NA	TGTGCCAGCAGCTCCTTACAGGGGAACACTGAAGCTTTCTTT	CASSSLQGNTEAFF
TRBV27	TRBJ1-2	once	TRBD1	TGTGCCAGCAGCGAAGTAGGGGGCGACTATGGCTACACCTTC	CASSEVGGDYGYTF
TRBV7-6	TRBJ2-7	NA	NA	TGTGCCAGCAGCTTAGACAGGGACGAGCAGTACTTC	CASSLDRDEQYF
TRBV5-1	TRBJ2-1	NA	NA	TGCGCCAGCAGCTTGAATACAGGGAGCAACAATGAGCAGTTCTTC	CASSLNTGSNNEQFF
TRBV7-9	TRBJ2-5	NA	NA	TGTGCCAGCAGCCGCCTGGGCGGGGTCTTCCAAGAGACCCAGTACTTC	CASSRLGGVFQETQYF
TRBV6-5	TRBJ1-2	NA	TRBD1	TGTGCCAGCAGTTGGGGACAGTACTATGGCTACACCTTC	CASSWGQYYGYTF
TRBV9	TRBJ1-1	NA	NA	TGTGCCAGCAGCTTCACCACATACACTGAAGCTTTCTTT	CASSFTTYTEAFF
TRBV9	TRBJ1-1	NA	NA	TGTGCCAGCAGCGTTGGACAGTCCGACCCGGGCACTGAAGCTTTCTTT	CASSVGQSDPGTEAFF
TRBV2	TRBJ2-7	NA	NA	TGTGCCAGCGGCTTTACAGGTGGCCATCACGAGCAGTACTTC	CASGFTGGHHEQYF
TRBV6-5	TRBJ1-6	NA	NA	TGTGCCAGCAGTTACGCACAGGGAAGGGGGTCACCCCTCCACTTT	CASSYAQGRGSPLHF
TRBV2	TRBJ1-3	NA	TRBD1	TGTGCCAGCAAGCCTTTGCACCGGGACAGTAGAAGACCTAGCTCTGGAAACACCATATATTTT	CASKPLHRDSRRPSSGNTIYF
TRBV18	TRBJ2-7	NA	TRBD1	TGTGCCAGCTCACCGACAGGGGCTCCCTCCTACGAGCAGTACTTC	CASSPTGAPSYEQYF
TRBV7-2	TRBJ1-1	NA	NA	TGTGCCAGCAGCTTAGAAGTGGCCGGCGGGGGCTGGGACACTGAAGCTTTCTTT	CASSLEVAGGGWDTEAFF
TRBV5-6	TRBJ1-1	NA	NA	TGTGCCAGCAGCACAAAGACGACTCCGAACACTGAAGCTTTCTTT	CASSTKTTPNTEAFF
TRBV5-6	TRBJ2-5	NA	TRBD2	TGTGCCAGCAGCTTTACGGGGCTAGCGGACGAGACCCAGTACTTC	CASSFTGLADETQYF
TRBV7-6	TRBJ1-4	NA	NA	TGTGCCAGCAGCCACACGACCCGGAGGGAAAAACTGTTTTTT	CASSHTTRREKLFF
TRBV19	TRBJ1-1	once	TRBD1	TGTGCCAGTAGTATTTCAACAGGGACAGGGTCTATCAACACTGAAGCTTTCTTT	CASSISTGTGSINTEAFF
TRBV19	TRBJ1-6	few	NA	TGTGCCAGTACGAAATCGGGGAGTGACTCACCCCTCCACTTT	CASTKSGSDSPLHF
TRBV7-8	TRBJ1-2	NA	TRBD1	TGTGCCAGCAGCCCGTACCGGGACAGAGCTAACTATGGCTACACCTTC	CASSPYRDRANYGYTF
TRBV7-2	TRBJ1-5	NA	TRBD1	TGTGCCAGCAGCCTGATATCTGGACAGGGGGGTCAGCCCCAGCATTTT	CASSLISGQGGQPQHF
TRBV5-6	TRBJ2-2	NA	TRBD1	TGTGCCAGCAGCCAGACTGACAGGGGTGGGGAGCTGTTTTTT	CASSQTDRGGELFF
TRBV5-6	TRBJ2-3	NA	TRBD2	TGTGCCAGCAGCTTATCCAGCGGGGTTAGGATTGGCACAGATACGCAGTATTTT	CASSLSSGVRIGTDTQYF
TRBV4-1	TRBJ1-1	NA	NA	TGCGCCAGCAGCCCCCGTAGGGACAAGACTGAAGCTTTCTTT	CASSPRRDKTEAFF
TRBV19	TRBJ2-1	NA	TRBD1	TGTGCCAGCACTCGGACAGGACCCTACAATGAGCAGTTCTTC	CASTRTGPYNEQFF
TRBV5-6	TRBJ1-5	NA	TRBD1	TGTGCCAGCAGCGCTGGGACAGGGGGTTTCAATCAGCCCCAGCATTTT	CASSAGTGGFNQPQHF
TRBV4-2	TRBJ1-4	NA	TRBD1	TGTGCCAGCAGCCAAGAAGGGGTGAGGGGACAGGGCACCTCGGATGAAAAACTGTTTTTT	CASSQEGVRGQGTSDEKLFF
TRBV27	TRBJ2-7	NA	NA	TGTGCCAGCAGCCCTAATCCAGGGAACTACGAGCAGTACTTC	CASSPNPGNYEQYF
TRBV9	TRBJ2-7	NA	TRBD1	TGTGCCAGCAGCGAATCGTTGGACAGGGGGGAGCAGTACTTC	CASSESLDRGEQYF
TRBV5-4	TRBJ1-3	NA	NA	TGTGCCAGCAGCTTATGGGGGGGGTCTGGAAACACCATATATTTT	CASSLWGGSGNTIYF